Shown below are 7 T cell receptor beta chains from a single sample sequenced in a study of prognosis after radiotherapy for stage I lung cancer. Multiplex PCR in two rounds served to amplify TCR beta CDR3 from genomic DNA. Gene-specific TRBV and TRBJ primers were used in PCR round one. TCRdb re-derived calls from the multiplex PCR reads in MiXCR, one entry per CDR3 protein. The table records about 21,000 distinct CDR3 sequences, 35% to 45% of them present only once. Sequenced here: PBMCs, sampled before or after stereotactic body radiation therapy (not recorded which). These receptors originate from a donor over 45 with non-small cell lung cancer.

The rearrangement uses TRBV6-2 or TRBV6-3 and TRBJ2-7; maybe TRBD2 (6 bases). Trimming removed 9 bases from V and 7 bases from J, with 19 bases in between. The CDR3 contains 13 residues. Germline lookup yields CDR1 MNHEY and CDR2 SVGEGT. DNA of the CDR3: TGTGCCAGTGGACTATCGGGCCGGATGGAGCAGTACTTC. Encoded protein: CASGLSGRMEQYF.

This clonotype was seen repeatedly, ten times or more. This rearrangement joins TRBV27 to TRBJ2-7, with 8 positions matching TRBD2. Germline lookup yields CDR1 MNHEY and CDR2 SMNVEV (reference sequence). With V trimmed by 3 bases and J by 5 bases, 9 bases remained unmatched. CDR3 size: 15 residues. CDR3 loop: CASSFMASGSHEQYF. CDR3 DNA sequence: TGTGCCAGCAGTTTTATGGCAAGCGGGAGCCACGAGCAGTACTTC.

This clonotype was observed a single time. It differs at one base from a far larger clone, so likely a read error. The chain is built from TRBV6-1 and TRBJ2-7; perhaps D is TRBD1 or TRBD2 (6 bases each). The germline V gene encodes CDR1 MNHNS and CDR2 SASEGT. CDR3 length: 16 amino acids. CDR3 in DNA: TGTGCCAGCAGACCTAGGGGGAGGAGAAATCCCTACGATCAGTACTTC. Translation gives CASRPRGRRNPYDQYF.

The rearrangement joins TRBV28 to TRBJ2-1; 14 positions agree with TRBD2. There are 15 residues in the CDR3. With 6 bases clipped from V and 8 bases from J, the junction kept 6 bases outside the gene matches. The germline gives CDR1 MDHEN, CDR2 SYDVKM. CDR3 region: CASSRTSGRTYEQFF. The CDR3 coding sequence is TGTGCCAGCAGCCGGACTAGCGGGAGGACCTATGAGCAGTTCTTC.

This clonotype was detected a few times. Being one base from a much bigger clone, this may be a read error. V is TRBV10-3 and J is TRBJ2-7, with D possibly TRBD1 on 6 matching bases. CDR1 ENHRY and CDR2 SYGVKD come from the germline V gene. The CDR3 is 14 amino acids. Deletions cut 4 bases from V and 2 bases from J, with 12 bases between. The chain's CDR3 is CAISVDSSPYEQYF. DNA of the CDR3: TGTGCCATCAGTGTGGACAGTAGCCCCTACGAGCAGTACTTC.

The rearrangement links TRBV27 to TRBJ2-7; TRBD1 or TRBD2 may be the D gene (5 bases each). The CDR3 runs to 16 residues. Looked up from germline, CDR1 is MNHEY and CDR2 is SMNVEV (reference sequence). Between the trimmed V and J ends, which lost 5 bases and 7 bases, there was a span of 24 bases. The DNA of the CDR3 is TGTGCCAGCAGTACCCGGACTGGGGCTCATCCTGGTGAGCAGTACTTC. It translates to CASSTRTGAHPGEQYF.

The chain carries TRBV5-1 and TRBJ1-2; tentative D call: TRBD1 (5 bases). Trimming took off 3 bases at V and 8 bases at J, with 8 bases between the two ends. Looked up from germline, CDR1 is SGHRS and CDR2 is YFSETQ. The CDR3 is 11 amino acids. Here the CDR3 DNA reads TGCGCCAGCAGCTCAGGGTTAGGCTACACCTTC. Protein: CASSSGLGYTF.